The T cell receptor (beta chain) under discussion was sequenced for a study of shared clonotypes between healthy human individuals. Study-wide context: The cohort comprised a couple of women and a few men. Their ages spanned 18 to 49 years.

Only in-frame clones appear in the TCRdb table, and some are missing; sequencing was by immunoSEQ multiplex PCR. Among more than 500,000 clones listed, around 96% were seen once. Study results and limitations: Relative to clonotypes present in all four donors, those not shared had lower generation probabilities.

The CDR3 is 16 amino acids. V trimming: 3 bases; J trimming: 3 bases; junction bases outside the gene matches: 5. The germline V gene encodes CDR1 MNHEY and CDR2 SVGAGI. Turning to this clone: Its antigen remains unidentified.

Material: naive CD4+ T cells sorted from blood. Subset denoted: CD45RA+ positively selected. This TCR came from a woman in her 30s in good health. V gene TRBV6-5 combines with J gene TRBJ2-3, with 11 nucleotides matching TRBD1. The CDR3 DNA is TGTGCCAGCAGTTATTCGGGACAGGGGGTTACAGATACGCAGTATTTT. It translates to CASSYSGQGVTDTQYF.